Included here is one T cell receptor beta chain sequence, with context. Its target is not known. PCR employed 60 Vbeta and 13 Jbeta primers. Measured with immunoSEQ multiplex PCR; TCRdb has only the in-frame clones, and not every one. The table has fewer than 100,000 clones, roughly 78% seen once. Each donor was nominally healthy when sampled (though unrecorded immune exposures were likely). This CDR3 comprises 17 residues. V dropped 4 bases and J dropped 5 bases, with 23 bases sitting between them. In germline, CDR1 is SNHLY, CDR2 FYNNEI. These data are taken from a study of cytomegalovirus exposure and HLA in healthy donors. Study as a whole: Unique TCR beta sequences numbering over 100 million came from 150 million to 200 million T cells in an earlier analysis.

Study-wide findings and caveats: Previously analyzed data showed that most TCR beta V segments were productive at a frequency of about 87% or about 30%.

The sequencing sample was made of PBMCs. This sequence was found in a male donor in good health and CMV-seropositive. This chain uses TRBV2 with TRBJ1-1, with D hard to call. The CDR3 loop is CASSVSGHYTRRTEAFF. DNA for the CDR3: TGTGCCAGCAGTGTTTCAGGTCATTACACGAGGAGGACTGAAGCTTTCTTT.